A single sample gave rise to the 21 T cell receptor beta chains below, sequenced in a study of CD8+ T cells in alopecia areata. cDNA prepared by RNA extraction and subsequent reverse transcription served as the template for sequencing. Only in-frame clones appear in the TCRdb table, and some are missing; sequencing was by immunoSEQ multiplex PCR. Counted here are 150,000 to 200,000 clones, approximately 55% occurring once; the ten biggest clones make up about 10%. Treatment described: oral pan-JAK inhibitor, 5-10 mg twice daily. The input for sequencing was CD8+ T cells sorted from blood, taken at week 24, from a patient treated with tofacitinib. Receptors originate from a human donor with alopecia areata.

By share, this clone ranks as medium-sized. The CDR3 protein is CASSARDRNTGELFF. The DNA for the CDR3 is TGTGCCAGCAGCGCACGGGACAGGAACACCGGGGAGCTGTTTTTT. The genes are TRBV11-3 and TRBJ2-2; 7 bases fit TRBD1. This CDR3 has 15 amino acids. Germline trimming cut 5 bases from V and 1 base from J; bases unmatched to any gene: 4. Germline CDR1 is SGHNT and CDR2 is YENEEA.

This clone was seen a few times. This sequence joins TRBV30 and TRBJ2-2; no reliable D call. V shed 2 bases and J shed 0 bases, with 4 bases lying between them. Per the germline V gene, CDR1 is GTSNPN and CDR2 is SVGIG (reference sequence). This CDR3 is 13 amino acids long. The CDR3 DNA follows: TGTGCCTGGAGTCTAACGAACACCGGGGAGCTGTTTTTT. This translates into CAWSLTNTGELFF. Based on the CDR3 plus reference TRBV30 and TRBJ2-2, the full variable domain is SQTIHQWPATLVQPVGSPLSLECTVEGTSNPNLYWYRQAAGRGLQLLFYSVGIGQISSEVPQNLSASRPQDRQFILSSKKLLLSDSGFYLCAWSLTNTGELFFGEGSRLTVL.

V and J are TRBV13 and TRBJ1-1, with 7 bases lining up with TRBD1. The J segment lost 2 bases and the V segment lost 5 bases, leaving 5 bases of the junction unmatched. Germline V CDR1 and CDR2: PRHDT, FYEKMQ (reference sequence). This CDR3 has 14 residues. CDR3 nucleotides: TGTGCCAGCAGCCCCCGGACAGGAAACACTGAAGCTTTCTTT. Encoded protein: CASSPRTGNTEAFF.

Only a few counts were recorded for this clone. The CDR3 DNA follows: TGTGCCACCGCAGCCGGGACTAGCGGTACCTCCACAGATACGCAGTATTTT. Its translation is CATAAGTSGTSTDTQYF. The V and J genes are TRBV27 and TRBJ2-3; 11 bases are shared with TRBD2. Germline assignment: CDR1 MNHEY and CDR2 SMNVEV (reference sequence). The CDR3 is 17 amino acids. V lost 10 bases and J lost 2; bases outside the gene matches: 14.

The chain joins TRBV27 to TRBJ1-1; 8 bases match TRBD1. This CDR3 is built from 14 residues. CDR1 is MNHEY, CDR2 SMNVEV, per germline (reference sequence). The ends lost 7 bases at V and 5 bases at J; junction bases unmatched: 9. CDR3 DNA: TGTGCCAGCACCCCAGACAGGGGTAGGACTGAAGCTTTCTTT. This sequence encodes CASTPDRGRTEAFF.

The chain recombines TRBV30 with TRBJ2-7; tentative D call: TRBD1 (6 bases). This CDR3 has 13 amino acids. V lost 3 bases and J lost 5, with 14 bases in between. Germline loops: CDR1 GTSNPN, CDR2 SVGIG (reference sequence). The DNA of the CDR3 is TGTGCCTGGAGCCGCCCAGGGGCGGACGAGCAGTACTTC. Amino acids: CAWSRPGADEQYF.

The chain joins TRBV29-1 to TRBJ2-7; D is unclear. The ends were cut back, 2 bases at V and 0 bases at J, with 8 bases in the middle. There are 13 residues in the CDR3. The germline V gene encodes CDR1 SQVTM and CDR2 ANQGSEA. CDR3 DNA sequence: TGCAGCGTTGAAAGTGTAAACTCCTACGAGCAGTACTTC. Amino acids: CSVESVNSYEQYF.

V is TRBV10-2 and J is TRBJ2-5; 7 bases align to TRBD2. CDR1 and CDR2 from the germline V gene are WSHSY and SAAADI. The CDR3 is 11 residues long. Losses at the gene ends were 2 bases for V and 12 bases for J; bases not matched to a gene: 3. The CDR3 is CASSEGTIEYF. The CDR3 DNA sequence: TGCGCCAGCAGTGAGGGGACTATCGAGTACTTC.

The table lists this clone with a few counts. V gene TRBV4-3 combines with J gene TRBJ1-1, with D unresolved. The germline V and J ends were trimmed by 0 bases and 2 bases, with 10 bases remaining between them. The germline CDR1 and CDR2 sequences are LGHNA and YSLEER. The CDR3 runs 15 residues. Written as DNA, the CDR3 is TGCGCCAGCAGCCAAGATAGCACCTTAAACACTGAAGCTTTCTTT. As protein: CASSQDSTLNTEAFF.

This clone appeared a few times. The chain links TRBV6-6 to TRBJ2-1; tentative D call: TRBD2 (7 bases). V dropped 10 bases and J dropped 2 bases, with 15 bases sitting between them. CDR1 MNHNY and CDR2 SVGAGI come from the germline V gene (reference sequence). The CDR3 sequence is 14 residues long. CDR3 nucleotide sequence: TGTGCCACCCGCGGGGGCCAGACCTACAATGAGCAGTTCTTC. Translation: CATRGGQTYNEQFF.

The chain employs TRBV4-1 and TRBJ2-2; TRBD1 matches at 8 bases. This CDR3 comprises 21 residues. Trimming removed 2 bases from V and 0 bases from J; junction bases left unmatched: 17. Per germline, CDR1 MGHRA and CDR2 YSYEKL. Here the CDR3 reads CASSQTREPGTGYSNTGELFF. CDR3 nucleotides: TGCGCCAGCAGCCAAACCCGCGAACCCGGGACAGGTTATTCGAACACCGGGGAGCTGTTTTTT.

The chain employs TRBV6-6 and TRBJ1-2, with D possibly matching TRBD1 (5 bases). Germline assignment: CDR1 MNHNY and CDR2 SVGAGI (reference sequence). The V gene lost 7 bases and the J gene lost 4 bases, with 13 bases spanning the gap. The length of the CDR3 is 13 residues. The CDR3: CASIEGSGYGYTF. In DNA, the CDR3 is TGTGCCAGCATCGAGGGGAGCGGCTATGGCTACACCTTC.

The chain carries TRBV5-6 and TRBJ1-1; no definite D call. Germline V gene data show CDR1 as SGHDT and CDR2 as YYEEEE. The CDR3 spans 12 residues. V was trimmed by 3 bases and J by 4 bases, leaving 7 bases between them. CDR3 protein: CASSWSGTEAFF. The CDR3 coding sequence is TGTGCCAGCAGCTGGAGTGGCACTGAAGCTTTCTTT.

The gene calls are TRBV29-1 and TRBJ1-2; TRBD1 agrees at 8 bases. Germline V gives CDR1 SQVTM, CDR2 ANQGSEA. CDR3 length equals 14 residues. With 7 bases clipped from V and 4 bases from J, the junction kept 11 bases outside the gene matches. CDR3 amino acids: CSAQGQEEIYGYTF. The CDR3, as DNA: TGCAGCGCCCAGGGACAGGAGGAGATCTATGGCTACACCTTC. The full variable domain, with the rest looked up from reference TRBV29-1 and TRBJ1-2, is SAVISQKPSRDICQRGTSLTIQCQVDSQVTMMFWYRQQPGQSLTLIATANQGSEATYESGFVIDKFPISRPNLTFSTLTVSNMSPEDSSIYLCSAQGQEEIYGYTFGSGTRLTVV.

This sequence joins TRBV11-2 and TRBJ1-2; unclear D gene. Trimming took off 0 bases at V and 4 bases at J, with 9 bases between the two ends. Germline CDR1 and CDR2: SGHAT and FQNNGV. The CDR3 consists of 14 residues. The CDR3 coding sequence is TGTGCCAGCAGCTTAGAGGGTTCCGCCTATGGCTACACCTTC. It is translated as CASSLEGSAYGYTF. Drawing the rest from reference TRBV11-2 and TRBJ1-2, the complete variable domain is EAGVAQSPRYKIIEKRQSVAFWCNPISGHATLYWYQQILGQGPKLLIQFQNNGVVDDSQLPKDRFSAERLKGVDSTLKIQPAKLEDSAVYLCASSLEGSAYGYTFGSGTRLTVV.

This CDR3 is CASSQPTGGGGYTF. The CDR3 coding sequence is TGCGCCAGCAGCCAACCTACAGGGGGCGGAGGCTACACCTTC. The chain uses TRBV4-1 and TRBJ1-2; 9 positions match TRBD1. Germline CDR1 MGHRA, CDR2 YSYEKL. Trimming cost V 2 bases and J 8 bases; bases outside gene matches: 6. The CDR3 totals 14 residues.

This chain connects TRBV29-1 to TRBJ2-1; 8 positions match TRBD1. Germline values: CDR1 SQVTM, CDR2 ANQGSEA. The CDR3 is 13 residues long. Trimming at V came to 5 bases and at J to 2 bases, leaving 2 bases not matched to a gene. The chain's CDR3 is CSVPGGTYNEQFF. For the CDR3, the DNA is TGCAGCGTTCCAGGGGGCACCTACAATGAGCAGTTCTTC.

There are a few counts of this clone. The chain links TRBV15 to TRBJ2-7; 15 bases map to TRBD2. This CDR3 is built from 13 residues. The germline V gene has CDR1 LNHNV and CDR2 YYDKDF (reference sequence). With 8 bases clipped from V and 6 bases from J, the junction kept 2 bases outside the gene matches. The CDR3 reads CATGLAGGPEQYF. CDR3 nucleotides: TGTGCCACCGGACTAGCGGGGGGGCCCGAGCAGTACTTC.

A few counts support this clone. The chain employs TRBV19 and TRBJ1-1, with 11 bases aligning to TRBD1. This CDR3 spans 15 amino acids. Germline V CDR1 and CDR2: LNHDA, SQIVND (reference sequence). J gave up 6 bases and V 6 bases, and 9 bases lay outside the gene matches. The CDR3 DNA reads TGTGCCAGTAGATTCGCCGGACAGGGGGCGGCTGAAGCTTTCTTT. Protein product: CASRFAGQGAAEAFF.

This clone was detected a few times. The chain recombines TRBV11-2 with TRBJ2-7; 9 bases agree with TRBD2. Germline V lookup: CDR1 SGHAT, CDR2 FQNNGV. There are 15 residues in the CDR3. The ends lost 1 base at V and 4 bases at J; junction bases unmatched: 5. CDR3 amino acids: CASSLGSSGEYEQYF. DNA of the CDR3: TGTGCCAGCAGCTTAGGATCTAGCGGGGAGTACGAGCAGTACTTC.

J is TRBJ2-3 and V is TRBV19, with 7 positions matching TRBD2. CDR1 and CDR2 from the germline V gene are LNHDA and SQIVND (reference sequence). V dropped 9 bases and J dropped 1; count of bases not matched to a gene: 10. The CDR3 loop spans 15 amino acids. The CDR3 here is CASEQRSGGTDTQYF. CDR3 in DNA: TGTGCCAGCGAACAAAGGAGCGGGGGCACAGATACGCAGTATTTT.